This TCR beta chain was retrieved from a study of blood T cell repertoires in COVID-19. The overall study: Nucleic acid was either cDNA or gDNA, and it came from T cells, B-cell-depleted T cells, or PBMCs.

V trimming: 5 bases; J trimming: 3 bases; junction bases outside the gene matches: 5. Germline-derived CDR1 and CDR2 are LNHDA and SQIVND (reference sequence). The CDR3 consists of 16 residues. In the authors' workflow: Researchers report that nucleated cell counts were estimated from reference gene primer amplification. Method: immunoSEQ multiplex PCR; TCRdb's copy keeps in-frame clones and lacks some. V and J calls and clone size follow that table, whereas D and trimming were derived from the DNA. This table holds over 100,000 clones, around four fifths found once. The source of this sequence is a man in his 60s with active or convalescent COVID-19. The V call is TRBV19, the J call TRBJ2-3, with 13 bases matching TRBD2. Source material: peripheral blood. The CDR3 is CASSSTSGRATDTQYF. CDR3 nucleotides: TGTGCCAGTAGTTCCACTAGCGGGAGGGCTACAGATACGCAGTATTTT.